Listed below are T cell receptor beta chains from one sample, sequenced in a study of sequential checkpoint blockade in melanoma. Method: immunoSEQ multiplex PCR; TCRdb's copy keeps in-frame clones and lacks some. The sample has over 10,000 clones; roughly a quarter are singletons. The sequences come from tumor tissue (inferred from file names), collected from a patient given nivolumab and ipilimumab in sequence. The origin of the receptors is a human donor with melanoma. Both conserved end residues are part of each CDR3. Each record gives: clone size, V gene, D gene, J gene, CDR3 DNA, CDR3 protein. D genes are given only for firm matches. Size is stated for part of the rows, as once, few or many counts, or as a class when the clone is expanded.

-	TRBV7-6	-	TRBJ2-3	TGTGCCAGCAGGAAAGATACTAGGGCCACAGATACGCAGTATTTT	CASRKDTRATDTQYF
few	TRBV6-7	-	TRBJ2-5	TGTGCCAGCAGTGAAATCGGGTACCAAGAGACCCAGTACTTC	CASSEIGYQETQYF
many	TRBV9	TRBD2	TRBJ2-1	TGTGCCAGCAGCGTAGGATTCGGGACTAGCGCTAATGAGCAGTTCTTC	CASSVGFGTSANEQFF
-	TRBV18	TRBD1	TRBJ2-7	TGTGCCAGCTCACCACGTTCGCGACAGGGCTGGCACGAGCAGTACTTC	CASSPRSRQGWHEQYF
few	TRBV28	TRBD2	TRBJ2-1	TGTGCCAGCAGCTCCTCGGGACTAGCGGGCCCGAGCTCCTACAATGAGCAGTTCTTC	CASSSSGLAGPSSYNEQFF
once	TRBV12-5	-	TRBJ2-7	TGTGCTAGTGGTTTGGGAGGGGGTACCGAGCAGTACTTC	CASGLGGGTEQYF
few	TRBV6-8	-	TRBJ1-2	TGTGCCAGCAGTACCCCCTGGGGGCGGAGAGGAGATGGCTACACCTTC	CASSTPWGRRGDGYTF
-	TRBV19	TRBD1	TRBJ1-1	TGTGCCAGTAGTATTACGGCAGGGGGGAACACTGAAGCTTTCTTT	CASSITAGGNTEAFF
-	TRBV4-2	TRBD2	TRBJ2-7	TGTGCCAGCAGCCAGCTCCAGACTAGCCACCCTTCCGAGCAGTACTTC	CASSQLQTSHPSEQYF
many	TRBV6-8	TRBD2	TRBJ2-7	TGTGCCAGCAGTTATCTAGCGGGAAGATTCCACGAGCAGTACTTC	CASSYLAGRFHEQYF
-	TRBV18	-	TRBJ2-5	TGTGCCAGCTCTACTAACGGGGGAGAGACCCAGTACTTC	CASSTNGGETQYF
-	TRBV29-1	-	TRBJ1-1	TGCAGCGCTGTGATGTGGAACACTGAAGCTTTCTTT	CSAVMWNTEAFF
-	TRBV6-8	-	TRBJ2-2	TGTGCCAGCAGTTACGTCGCGGGGCCGGGTGGGGAGCTGTTTTTT	CASSYVAGPGGELFF
-	TRBV14	-	TRBJ1-4	TGTGCCAGCAGGGACGGGACGGTGGAGAATGAAAAACTGTTTTTT	CASRDGTVENEKLFF
-	TRBV5-1	-	TRBJ2-1	TGCGCCAGCATTGAGGGCCCCCCTTCCAATGAGCAGTTCTTC	CASIEGPPSNEQFF
-	TRBV28	-	TRBJ2-2	TGTGCCAGCAGTTACACCGAAAAGCCATGGGCCTACACCGGGGAGCTGTTTTTT	CASSYTEKPWAYTGELFF
-	TRBV6-8	-	TRBJ1-1	TGTGCCAGCAGTTACCTGCGGGAAAACACTGAAGCTTTCTTT	CASSYLRENTEAFF
-	TRBV2	TRBD2	TRBJ2-7	TGTGCCAGTCTGCTAGCGGGAGGCCCCTACGAGCAGTACTTC	CASLLAGGPYEQYF
-	TRBV6-8	-	TRBJ2-1	TGTGCCAGCAGTTGGGCAGGGTACAATGAGCAGTTGGTCTTC	CASSWAGYNEQLVF
-	TRBV19	-	TRBJ1-5	TGTGCCAGTGAAAGGGGCAGTAGCAATCAGCCCCAGCATTTT	CASERGSSNQPQHF
-	TRBV19	TRBD1	TRBJ2-2	TGTGCCAGTAGTATCGGGACAGGGGGGTGGGAGCTGTTTTTT	CASSIGTGGWELFF
once	TRBV29-1	TRBD2	TRBJ2-1	TGCAGCGTCCGACTAGCGGGGTCAAGCGGTGAGCAGTTCTTC	CSVRLAGSSGEQFF
few	TRBV11-3	TRBD2	TRBJ2-7	TGTGCCAGCAGCTCACAACCCCCGGGACTAGGGAGCTCCTACGAGCAGTACTTC	CASSSQPPGLGSSYEQYF
-	TRBV11-3	-	TRBJ2-7	TGTGCCAGCAGCCTCGGGACTGCCCCACGACAAGAGGCAAGGGAGCAGTACTTC	CASSLGTAPRQEAREQYF
-	TRBV28	-	TRBJ2-2	TGTGCCAGCAGTTCAAGGAACACCGGGGAGCTGTTTTTT	CASSSRNTGELFF
medium-sized	TRBV11-3	-	TRBJ2-2	TGTGCCAGCAGCTCAAGCGGATCGAACACCGGGGAGCTGTTTTTT	CASSSSGSNTGELFF
large	TRBV9	-	TRBJ2-5	TGTGCCAGCAGCGTAGGATCGGGGGAGAGCGAGACCCAGTACTTC	CASSVGSGESETQYF
-	TRBV28	-	TRBJ2-1	TGTGCCAGCAGCCTACCCCTGGGGATTGGAGTCGGCAATGAGCAGTTCTTC	CASSLPLGIGVGNEQFF
-	TRBV6-8	-	TRBJ2-7	TGTGCCATCGCGTCATTCTCAGTAGGGCAGTACTTC	CAIASFSVGQYF
-	TRBV11-3	TRBD2	TRBJ2-7	TGTGCCAGCAGCTTAGGCGGTAGCGGGGCTCTTAACGAGCAGTACTTC	CASSLGGSGALNEQYF
-	TRBV7-4	TRBD1	TRBJ1-1	TGTGCCAGCAGCGACAGGGGGATGACTGAAGCTTTCTTT	CASSDRGMTEAFF
many	TRBV6-8	-	TRBJ2-7	TGTGCCAGCAGCCACGCAGGGACCTCTGCCTACGAGCAGTACTTC	CASSHAGTSAYEQYF
few	TRBV19	TRBD2	TRBJ2-7	TGTGCCAGTAGTATAGCCCTGGGACTAGCGGGAGGGCCCGGGTACGAGCAGTACTTC	CASSIALGLAGGPGYEQYF
-	TRBV6-8	-	TRBJ2-3	TGTGCGACGACGAACCCCCCAGATACGCAGTATTTT	CATTNPPDTQYF
few	TRBV11-3	TRBD1	TRBJ2-2	TGTGCCAGCAGCGCCCAGACAGGGATCGCCGGGGAGCTGTTTTTT	CASSAQTGIAGELFF
few	TRBV19	-	TRBJ1-2	TGTGCCAGTAGTATAGATCCTGGCAGGGCCTACTATGGCTACACCTTC	CASSIDPGRAYYGYTF
few	TRBV10-2	-	TRBJ2-7	TGCGCCAGCAGTGAGTCGTGGGGCCCCTACGAGCAGTACTTC	CASSESWGPYEQYF
-	TRBV19	-	TRBJ1-2	TGTGCCAGTAGTATCCCCGGTTGGGGCTACACCTTC	CASSIPGWGYTF
many	TRBV11-3	-	TRBJ2-7	TGTGCCAGCAGCTCTGACAGGGGAGGGACCTACGAGCAGTACTTC	CASSSDRGGTYEQYF
few	TRBV4-1	TRBD2	TRBJ2-5	TGCGCCAGCAGCCCCGGACTAGCGGTACAAGAGACCCAGTACTTC	CASSPGLAVQETQYF
-	TRBV19	-	TRBJ1-5	TGTGCCAGTACCCCGGACAGCCATTATAGCAATCAGCCCCAGCATTTT	CASTPDSHYSNQPQHF
few	TRBV6-8	TRBD1	TRBJ1-5	TGTGCCAGCAGCCCCCGGGACAGGGGGGGAAATCAGCCCCAGCATTTT	CASSPRDRGGNQPQHF
-	TRBV18	-	TRBJ2-7	TGTGCCAGCTCACCGGGGACCGGGTACGAGCAGTACTTC	CASSPGTGYEQYF
-	TRBV6-8	TRBD2	TRBJ2-5	TGTGCCAGCAGTCAACTAGCGATCCAAGAGACCCAGTACTTC	CASSQLAIQETQYF
-	TRBV14	TRBD1	TRBJ2-3	TGTGCCAGCAGCCCGTTAACAGGGGCCAGCACAGATACGCAGTATTTT	CASSPLTGASTDTQYF
once	TRBV28	-	TRBJ2-1	TGTGCCAGCCTCTCCGCGGCTAGTTATGAGCAGTTCTTC	CASLSAASYEQFF
-	TRBV19	TRBD1	TRBJ1-1	TGTGCCAGTAGGCCCGGGACAGGGGCCGACGAAGCTTTCTTT	CASRPGTGADEAFF
few	TRBV11-3	-	TRBJ2-2	TGTGCCAGCAGCCCCCGGTTGAGGGGCGGGAACACCGGGGAGCTGTTTTTT	CASSPRLRGGNTGELFF
few	TRBV28	-	TRBJ1-2	TGTGCCAGCACCATGGCCTCCTATGGCTACACCTTC	CASTMASYGYTF
-	TRBV29-1	TRBD1	TRBJ2-7	TGCAGCGCATCGACAGGGGTGTCCTACGAGCAGTACTTC	CSASTGVSYEQYF
-	TRBV11-3	-	TRBJ1-1	TGTGCCAGCCACCTTAACAGGGAACCGAACACTGAAGCTTTCTTT	CASHLNREPNTEAFF
-	TRBV6-8	-	TRBJ2-1	TGTGCCATCTCCGTGGGGCCGACCTCCTACAATGAGCAGTTCTTC	CAISVGPTSYNEQFF
-	TRBV7-5	-	TRBJ2-3	TGTGCCAGCAGCTTGAAACTAATAGCGGCTAGCACAGATACGCAGTATTTT	CASSLKLIAASTDTQYF
-	TRBV23-1	TRBD2	TRBJ2-3	TGCGCCAGCAGCACCCCGACTAGCGGAGATACGCAGTATTTT	CASSTPTSGDTQYF
-	TRBV19	TRBD1	TRBJ1-5	TGTGCCAGTAGTTCGGGACAGGGGTTTTGGCAGCCCCAGCATTTT	CASSSGQGFWQPQHF
-	TRBV19	-	TRBJ2-7	TGTGCCCCCGCAGGCTCACGGATTTTACCCGAGCAGTACTTC	CAPAGSRILPEQYF
many	TRBV6-8	TRBD2	TRBJ2-1	TGTGCCAGCAGTTACAGGACTAGCGGGGTCAATGAGCAGTTCTTC	CASSYRTSGVNEQFF